The source of this TCR beta chain is a study of blood T cell repertoires in COVID-19. Study-wide background: PBMCs, B-cell-depleted T cells, or T cells were the source of the cDNA or gDNA that made up the material.

Everyone who took part was about 18 to 90 years old, and they came from over 20 US areas. Participant-reported clinical history was the basis for cohort assignment. Method: immunoSEQ multiplex PCR; TCRdb's copy keeps in-frame clones and lacks some. The table lists fewer than 350,000 clones, 90% of them singletons. The CDR3 has 16 residues. J gave up 0 bases and V 0 bases, and 3 bases lay outside the gene matches. Germline CDR1 and CDR2: KGHSH and LQKENI. V and J are TRBV18 and TRBJ1-1; 8 bases fit TRBD1. The receptor was derived from a young woman with acute COVID-19. Sequencing was performed on PBMCs or T cells enriched from blood (not recorded which). This CDR3 reads CASSPPPGGVNTEAFF. The CDR3 coding sequence is TGTGCCAGCTCACCACCCCCAGGGGGCGTGAACACTGAAGCTTTCTTT.